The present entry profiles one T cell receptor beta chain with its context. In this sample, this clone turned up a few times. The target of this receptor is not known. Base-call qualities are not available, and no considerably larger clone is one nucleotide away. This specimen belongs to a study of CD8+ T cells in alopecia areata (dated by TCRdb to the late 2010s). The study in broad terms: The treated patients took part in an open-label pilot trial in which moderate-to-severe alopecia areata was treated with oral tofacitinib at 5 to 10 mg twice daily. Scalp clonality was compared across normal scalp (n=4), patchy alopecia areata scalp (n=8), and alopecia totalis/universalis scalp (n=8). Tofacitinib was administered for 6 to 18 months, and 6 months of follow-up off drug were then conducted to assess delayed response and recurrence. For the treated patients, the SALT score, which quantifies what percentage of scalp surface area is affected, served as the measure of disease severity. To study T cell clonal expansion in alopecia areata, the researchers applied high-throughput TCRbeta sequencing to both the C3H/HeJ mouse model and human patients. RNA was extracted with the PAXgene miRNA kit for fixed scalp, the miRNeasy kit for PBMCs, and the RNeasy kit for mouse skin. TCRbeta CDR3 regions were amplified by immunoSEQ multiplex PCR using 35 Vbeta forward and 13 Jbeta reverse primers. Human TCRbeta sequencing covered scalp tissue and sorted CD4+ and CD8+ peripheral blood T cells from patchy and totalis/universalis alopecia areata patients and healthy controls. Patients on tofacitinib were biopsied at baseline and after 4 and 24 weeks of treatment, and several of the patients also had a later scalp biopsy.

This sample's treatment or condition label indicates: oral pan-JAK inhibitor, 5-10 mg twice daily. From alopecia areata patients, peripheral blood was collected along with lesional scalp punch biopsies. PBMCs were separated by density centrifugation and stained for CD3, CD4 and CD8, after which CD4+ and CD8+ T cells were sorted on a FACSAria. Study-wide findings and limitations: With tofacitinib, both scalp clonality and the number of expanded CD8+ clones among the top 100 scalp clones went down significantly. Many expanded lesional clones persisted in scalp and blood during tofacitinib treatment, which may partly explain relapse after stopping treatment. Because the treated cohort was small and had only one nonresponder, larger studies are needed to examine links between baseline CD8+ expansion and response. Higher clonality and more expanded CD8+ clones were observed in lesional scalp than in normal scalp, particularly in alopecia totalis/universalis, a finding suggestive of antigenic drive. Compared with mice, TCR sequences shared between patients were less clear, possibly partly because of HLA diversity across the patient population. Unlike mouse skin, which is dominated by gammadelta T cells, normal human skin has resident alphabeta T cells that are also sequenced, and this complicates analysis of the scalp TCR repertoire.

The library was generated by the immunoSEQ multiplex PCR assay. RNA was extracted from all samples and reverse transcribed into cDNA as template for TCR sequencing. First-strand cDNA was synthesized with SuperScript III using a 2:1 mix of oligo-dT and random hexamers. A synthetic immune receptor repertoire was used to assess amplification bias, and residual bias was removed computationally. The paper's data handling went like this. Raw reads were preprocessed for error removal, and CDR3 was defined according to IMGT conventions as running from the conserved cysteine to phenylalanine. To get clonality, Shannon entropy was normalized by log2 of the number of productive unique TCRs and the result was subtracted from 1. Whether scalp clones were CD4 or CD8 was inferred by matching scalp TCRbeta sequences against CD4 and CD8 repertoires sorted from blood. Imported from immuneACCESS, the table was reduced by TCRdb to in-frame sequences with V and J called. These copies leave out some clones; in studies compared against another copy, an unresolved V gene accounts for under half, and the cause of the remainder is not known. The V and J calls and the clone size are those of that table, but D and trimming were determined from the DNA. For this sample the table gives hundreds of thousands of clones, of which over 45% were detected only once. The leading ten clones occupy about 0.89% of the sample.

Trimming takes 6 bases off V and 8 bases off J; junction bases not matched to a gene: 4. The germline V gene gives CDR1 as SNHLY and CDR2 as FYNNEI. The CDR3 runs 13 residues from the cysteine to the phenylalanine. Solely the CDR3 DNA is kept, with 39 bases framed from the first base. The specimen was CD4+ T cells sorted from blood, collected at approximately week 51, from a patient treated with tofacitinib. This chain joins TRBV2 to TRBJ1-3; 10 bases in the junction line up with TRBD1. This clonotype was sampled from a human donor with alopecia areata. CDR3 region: CASRDRGGYTIYF. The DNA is TGTGCCAGCAGGGACAGGGGGGGATACACCATATATTTT. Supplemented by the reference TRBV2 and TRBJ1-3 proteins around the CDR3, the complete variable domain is EPEVTQTPSHQVTQMGQEVILRCVPISNHLYFYWYRQILGQKVEFLVSFYNNEISEKSEIFDDQFSVERPDGSNFTLKIRSTKLEDSAMYFCASRDRGGYTIYFGEGSWLTVV.